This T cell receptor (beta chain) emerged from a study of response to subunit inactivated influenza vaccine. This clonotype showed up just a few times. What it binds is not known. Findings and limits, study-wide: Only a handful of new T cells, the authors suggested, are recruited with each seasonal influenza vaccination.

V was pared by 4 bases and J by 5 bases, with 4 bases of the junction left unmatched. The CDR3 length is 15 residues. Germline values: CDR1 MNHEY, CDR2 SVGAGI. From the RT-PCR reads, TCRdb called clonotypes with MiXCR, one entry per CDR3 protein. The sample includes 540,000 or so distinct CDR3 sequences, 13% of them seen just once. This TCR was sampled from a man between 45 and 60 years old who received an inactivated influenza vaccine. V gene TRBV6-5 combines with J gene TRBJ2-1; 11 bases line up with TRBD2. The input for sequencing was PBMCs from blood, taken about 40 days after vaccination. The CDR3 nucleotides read TGTGCCAGCAGTTTTTCGGGACTAGCGGACAATGAGCAGTTCTTC. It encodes CASSFSGLADNEQFF.